This is a list of T cell receptor beta chains from one sample in a study of shared clonotypes between healthy human individuals. Measured with immunoSEQ multiplex PCR; TCRdb has only the in-frame clones, and not every one. This sample carries around 370,000 clones, 95% to 97% of them seen once, and the ten largest clones take around 0.29%. The sample comprised memory CD8+ T cells sorted from blood. The receptors were sampled from a young man in good health. Both conserved end residues are part of each CDR3. Fields, in order: clone size, V gene, J gene, D gene, CDR3 DNA, CDR3 protein. The D gene is left open where the match is weak. A clone size is listed for some rows: how often the clone was seen (once, few, many), or a class if it is expanded.

clone_size: -; v_call: TRBV14; j_call: TRBJ2-2; d_call: -; cdr3_nt: TGTGCCAGCAGCCACGTTCGGGCTAGCCTCGCCGGGGAGCTGTTTTTT; cdr3_aa: CASSHVRASLAGELFF
clone_size: once; v_call: TRBV30; j_call: TRBJ1-4; d_call: -; cdr3_nt: TGTGCCTGGAGTTTAGTAGGGGTATCTAATGAAAAACTGTTTTTT; cdr3_aa: CAWSLVGVSNEKLFF
clone_size: -; v_call: TRBV28; j_call: TRBJ2-1; d_call: -; cdr3_nt: TGTGCCAGCAGTTCCAGAGCGGGCCACGGAGGTGAGCAGTTCTTC; cdr3_aa: CASSSRAGHGGEQFF
clone_size: once; v_call: TRBV25-1; j_call: TRBJ2-1; d_call: TRBD2; cdr3_nt: TGTGCCAGCAGTGATAGCGGGAGACACAATGAGCAGTTCTTC; cdr3_aa: CASSDSGRHNEQFF
clone_size: -; v_call: TRBV27; j_call: TRBJ1-5; d_call: -; cdr3_nt: TGTGCCAGCAGTTCCTCAGGGGGCAATCAGCCCCAGCATTTT; cdr3_aa: CASSSSGGNQPQHF
clone_size: -; v_call: TRBV5-5; j_call: TRBJ2-3; d_call: TRBD2; cdr3_nt: TGTGCCAGCAGCTTGGTAGCTAGCGGGAGCGCAGATACGCAGTATTTT; cdr3_aa: CASSLVASGSADTQYF
clone_size: -; v_call: TRBV9; j_call: TRBJ2-7; d_call: TRBD1; cdr3_nt: TGTGCCAGCAGCCCACTGACAGGGCGCTACGAGCAGTACTTC; cdr3_aa: CASSPLTGRYEQYF
clone_size: -; v_call: TRBV18; j_call: TRBJ2-2; d_call: -; cdr3_nt: TGTGCCAGCTCACCCGGCACCGGGGAGCTGTTTTTT; cdr3_aa: CASSPGTGELFF
clone_size: -; v_call: TRBV7-9; j_call: TRBJ1-5; d_call: -; cdr3_nt: TGTGCCAGCAGCCTACTCGGTCAGCCCCAGCATTTT; cdr3_aa: CASSLLGQPQHF
clone_size: once; v_call: TRBV19; j_call: TRBJ1-5; d_call: TRBD1; cdr3_nt: TGTGCCAGTAGTAGGACAGGGAGCAATCAGCCCCAGCATTTT; cdr3_aa: CASSRTGSNQPQHF
clone_size: -; v_call: TRBV19; j_call: TRBJ2-3; d_call: -; cdr3_nt: TGTGCCAGTAACCGGGGGTACGGGTTAGATACGCAGTATTTT; cdr3_aa: CASNRGYGLDTQYF
clone_size: -; v_call: TRBV28; j_call: TRBJ2-3; d_call: TRBD1; cdr3_nt: TGTGCCAGCAGTTTAGGGACAGGGGGAGGCTACACAGATACGCAGTATTTT; cdr3_aa: CASSLGTGGGYTDTQYF
clone_size: once; v_call: TRBV10-3; j_call: TRBJ2-2; d_call: TRBD1; cdr3_nt: TGTGCCATCTCCACGGCCAGGGGGCCCGGGGAGCTGTTTTTT; cdr3_aa: CAISTARGPGELFF
clone_size: -; v_call: TRBV6-6; j_call: TRBJ1-4; d_call: -; cdr3_nt: TGTGCCAGCGGGCGTGCCGGGGTGTCCGAAAAACTGTTTTTT; cdr3_aa: CASGRAGVSEKLFF
clone_size: -; v_call: TRBV28; j_call: TRBJ2-7; d_call: TRBD1; cdr3_nt: TGTGCCAGCAGTTTCCAGGGGGCGAGAGCCTACGAGCAGTACTTC; cdr3_aa: CASSFQGARAYEQYF
clone_size: -; v_call: TRBV27; j_call: TRBJ2-2; d_call: TRBD1; cdr3_nt: TGTGCCAGCAGAACCCGACAGGGAGACGGGGAGCTGTTTTTT; cdr3_aa: CASRTRQGDGELFF
clone_size: -; v_call: TRBV30; j_call: TRBJ1-3; d_call: -; cdr3_nt: TGTGCCTGCCAATTCCGGGACCGACTCAACACCATATATTTT; cdr3_aa: CACQFRDRLNTIYF
clone_size: -; v_call: TRBV30; j_call: TRBJ1-4; d_call: -; cdr3_nt: TGTGCCTGGAATGTTGGGGTGTCGGAAAAACTGTTTTTT; cdr3_aa: CAWNVGVSEKLFF
clone_size: -; v_call: TRBV28; j_call: TRBJ1-2; d_call: -; cdr3_nt: TGTGCCAGCAGTTTCTTCCGGGGGGACTATGGCTACACCTTC; cdr3_aa: CASSFFRGDYGYTF
clone_size: -; v_call: TRBV5-1; j_call: TRBJ2-7; d_call: TRBD1; cdr3_nt: TGCGCCAGCAGCTTGACAGGGGGCGCCCCCTACGAGCAGTACTTC; cdr3_aa: CASSLTGGAPYEQYF
clone_size: -; v_call: TRBV4-1; j_call: TRBJ1-5; d_call: TRBD1; cdr3_nt: TGCGCCAGCAGCGAAGCCCTCGGGACAGGGAATCAGCCCCAGCATTTT; cdr3_aa: CASSEALGTGNQPQHF
clone_size: -; v_call: TRBV11-2; j_call: TRBJ2-7; d_call: TRBD1; cdr3_nt: TGTGCCAGCAGCTGGGGACAGGGCCCATCCTACGAGCAGTACTTC; cdr3_aa: CASSWGQGPSYEQYF
clone_size: -; v_call: TRBV18; j_call: TRBJ1-1; d_call: -; cdr3_nt: TGTGCCAGCTCACCACTGGGACGGACTGAAGCTTTCTTT; cdr3_aa: CASSPLGRTEAFF
clone_size: once; v_call: TRBV21-1; j_call: TRBJ1-5; d_call: -; cdr3_nt: TGTGCCAGCAGCAAAAAGACAGGGTATAGCAATCAGCCCCAGCATTTT; cdr3_aa: CASSKKTGYSNQPQHF
clone_size: -; v_call: TRBV2; j_call: TRBJ1-6; d_call: TRBD1; cdr3_nt: TGTGCCAGCAGTGTCGACGGGGACAGTAGATCACCCCTCCACTTT; cdr3_aa: CASSVDGDSRSPLHF
clone_size: -; v_call: TRBV28; j_call: TRBJ1-5; d_call: TRBD1; cdr3_nt: TGTGCCACAACCACAGGACGGTACAGGGGGCCCCAGCATTTT; cdr3_aa: CATTTGRYRGPQHF
clone_size: -; v_call: TRBV10-3; j_call: TRBJ2-1; d_call: -; cdr3_nt: TGTGCCATCAGCCCTGTGTCCCGGTTGCCCCATGAGCAGTTCTTC; cdr3_aa: CAISPVSRLPHEQFF
clone_size: -; v_call: TRBV6-6; j_call: TRBJ2-1; d_call: -; cdr3_nt: TGTGCCAGCAGTTACTCCGGAAATGAGCAGTTCTTC; cdr3_aa: CASSYSGNEQFF
clone_size: -; v_call: TRBV2; j_call: TRBJ2-4; d_call: -; cdr3_nt: TGTGCCAGCACCCCGGGCCAAGCCAAAAACATTCAGTACTTC; cdr3_aa: CASTPGQAKNIQYF
clone_size: -; v_call: TRBV19; j_call: TRBJ1-5; d_call: TRBD1; cdr3_nt: TGTGCCAGTAGTATGGACAGGGAGAACCAGCCCCAGCATTTT; cdr3_aa: CASSMDRENQPQHF
clone_size: -; v_call: TRBV4-2; j_call: TRBJ2-2; d_call: -; cdr3_nt: TGTGCCAGCAGCCAAGAAAGGGGGCACAGGACTAAGGCCGGGGAGCTGTTTTTT; cdr3_aa: CASSQERGHRTKAGELFF
clone_size: -; v_call: TRBV11-1; j_call: TRBJ2-1; d_call: TRBD1; cdr3_nt: TGTGCCAGCAGCTTATGGGACAGAAGTTACAATGAGCAGTTCTTC; cdr3_aa: CASSLWDRSYNEQFF
clone_size: -; v_call: TRBV27; j_call: TRBJ2-1; d_call: TRBD2; cdr3_nt: TGTGCCAGCAGTCTTAGACCTGGGACTAGCGGGCTGAATGAGCAGTTCTTC; cdr3_aa: CASSLRPGTSGLNEQFF